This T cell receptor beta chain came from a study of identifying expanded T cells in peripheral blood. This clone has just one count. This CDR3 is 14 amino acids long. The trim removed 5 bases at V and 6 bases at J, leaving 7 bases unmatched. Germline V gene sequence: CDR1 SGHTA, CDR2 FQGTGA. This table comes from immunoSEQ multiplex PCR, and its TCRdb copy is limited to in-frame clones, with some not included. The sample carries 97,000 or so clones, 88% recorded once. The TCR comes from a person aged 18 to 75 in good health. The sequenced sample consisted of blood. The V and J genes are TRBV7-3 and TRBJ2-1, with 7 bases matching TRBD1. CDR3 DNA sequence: TGTGCCAGCAGCCTAAGACAGGGATTCAATGAGCAGTTCTTC. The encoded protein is CASSLRQGFNEQFF.